The 30 T cell receptor beta chains given below trace back to one sample, sequenced in a study of T cells expressing NK-cell markers. From its re-call of the 5' RACE reads, TCRdb lists each CDR3 protein once, without DNA. The sample holds some 450,000 distinct CDR3 sequences. Input material: blood T cells: a sorted CD56 or NKG2C T cell subset, CD4+ or CD8+ T cells, or bulk PBMC T cells (not recorded which). The source of these receptors is a woman between 18 and 70 years old in good health.

The chain recombines TRBV6-5 with TRBJ1-1; with no DNA, the TCRdb D assignment of TRBD1 cannot be verified. Per the germline V gene, CDR1 is MNHEY and CDR2 is SVGAGI. CDR3 length: 15 amino acids. CDR3 region: CASSYGGKGNTEAFF.

The chain links TRBV12-3 or TRBV12-4 to TRBJ1-5; TCRdb proposes TRBD1, but this gene call is untestable without DNA. The CDR3 contains 15 residues. CDR3 amino acids: CASSFRGLDNQPQHF.

The chain carries TRBV12-3 or TRBV12-4 and TRBJ2-3. There are 14 residues in the CDR3. CDR3 sequence reads: CASRSKGNTDTQYF.

The chain combines TRBV5-1 with TRBJ2-2. The germline V gene encodes CDR1 SGHRS and CDR2 YFSETQ. This CDR3 has 14 residues. This CDR3 is CASSLDWRSGELFF.

The CDR3 loop reads CASSLGVRQEGQYF. The chain employs TRBV12-3 or TRBV12-4 and TRBJ2-5; TCRdb lists TRBD2, though no DNA is available to test this call. This CDR3 spans 14 amino acids.

V gene TRBV5-1 combines with J gene TRBJ2-5; TCRdb indicates TRBD1, and absent DNA this call remains unverified. From germline, CDR1 is SGHRS and CDR2 YFSETQ. The CDR3 runs to 18 residues. The CDR3 reads CASRQIPQGSGVQETQYF.

The chain couples TRBV7-2 to TRBJ1-1; TCRdb reports TRBD1, a call that lacks DNA to check it against. The CDR3 is 15 amino acids. Germline V gene sequence: CDR1 SGHTA, CDR2 FQGNSA. The CDR3 sequence: CASSLPPLGTGEAFF.

The V gene is TRBV13, the J gene TRBJ1-2; the TCRdb call, TRBD1, lacks DNA for checking. The CDR3 totals 14 residues. CDR1 and CDR2 (germline): PRHDT, FYEKMQ (reference sequence). This chain's CDR3 is CASSPRTAFYGYTF.

This chain uses TRBV6-6 with TRBJ1-5; there is no DNA to check the TCRdb D call of TRBD1. This CDR3 region has 13 residues. Germline CDR1 is MNHNY and CDR2 is SVGAGI (reference sequence). The CDR3 here is CASRQGGHQPQHF.

The chain recombines TRBV12-3 or TRBV12-4 with TRBJ2-2. The CDR3 length is 15 residues. CDR3 region: CASSFWLSNTGELFF.

CDR3 amino acids: CASSVAGGPSYEQYF. This chain connects TRBV9 to TRBJ2-7; the D call from TCRdb, TRBD2, cannot be confirmed without DNA. This CDR3 has 15 amino acids. Germline CDR1 is SGDLS and CDR2 is YYNGEE.

The V and J genes are TRBV10-1 and TRBJ1-2. The CDR3 extends over 13 amino acids. CDR1 is WNHNN and CDR2 is SYGVQD in the germline V gene (reference sequence). This CDR3 is CASSDQTDYGYTF.

This chain uses TRBV7-9 with TRBJ2-1; TCRdb calls TRBD1, which cannot be checked without DNA. In germline, CDR1 is SEHNR, CDR2 FQNEAQ (reference sequence). This CDR3 comprises 17 residues. The CDR3 is CASSLEGAGPGYNEQFF. Based on the CDR3 plus reference TRBV7-9 and TRBJ2-1, the full variable domain is DTGVSQNPRHKITKRGQNVTFRCDPISEHNRLYWYRQTLGQGPEFLTYFQNEAQLEKSRLLSDRFSAERPKGSFSTLEIQRTEQGDSAMYLCASSLEGAGPGYNEQFFGPGTRLTVL.

This chain uses TRBV18 with TRBJ1-5; TCRdb gives TRBD1 as the D gene, but with no DNA this cannot be confirmed. This CDR3 spans 15 amino acids. Germline V gene data show CDR1 as KGHSH and CDR2 as LQKENI. CDR3 loop: CASSPGTGNNQPQHF.

The gene calls are TRBV4-1 and TRBJ1-1. The CDR3 has 16 amino acids. CDR1 and CDR2 (germline): MGHRA, YSYEKL. The chain's CDR3 is CASSLHPRPGNTEAFF.

The genes are TRBV20-1 and TRBJ2-3; checking the TCRdb D call of TRBD1 is not possible without DNA. The CDR3 has 12 amino acids. The germline CDR1 and CDR2 sequences are DFQATT and SNEGSKA (reference sequence). The CDR3 sequence is CSAHTPGDTQYF.

The rearrangement joins TRBV7-9 to TRBJ2-3. Germline V gene sequence: CDR1 SEHNR, CDR2 FQNEAQ (reference sequence). CDR3 length: 16 residues. The CDR3 spells CASSFGVHGSTDTQYF. Full variable domain (rest looked up from reference TRBV7-9 and TRBJ2-3): DTGVSQNPRHKITKRGQNVTFRCDPISEHNRLYWYRQTLGQGPEFLTYFQNEAQLEKSRLLSDRFSAERPKGSFSTLEIQRTEQGDSAMYLCASSFGVHGSTDTQYFGPGTRLTVL.

The genes are TRBV5-1 and TRBJ1-1; TCRdb picks TRBD1, but there is no DNA to check that call. The CDR3 has 13 amino acids. The germline CDR1 and CDR2 sequences are SGHRS and YFSETQ. CDR3 residues: CASSLEGGREAFF.

The chain carries TRBV5-6 and TRBJ2-2; TCRdb's D call of TRBD1 is untestable without DNA. Germline CDR1 SGHDT, CDR2 YYEEEE. This CDR3 is 13 amino acids long. The CDR3 here is CASTVGKVGELFF.

The chain has TRBV18 and TRBJ2-1; lacking DNA, the TRBD1 call made by TCRdb goes unchecked. There are 15 residues in the CDR3. In germline, CDR1 is KGHSH, CDR2 LQKENI. The CDR3 loop is CASSPARDFYNEQFF.

V is TRBV5-1 and J is TRBJ2-1; TCRdb indicates TRBD1, and absent DNA this call remains unverified. Germline assignment: CDR1 SGHRS and CDR2 YFSETQ. This CDR3 region has 17 residues. The CDR3 loop is CASSLGAARGWGNEQFF.

J is TRBJ2-7 and V is TRBV7-2; TCRdb selects TRBD2, and the lack of DNA leaves this call unchecked. The CDR3 length is 14 residues. CDR1 is SGHTA, CDR2 FQGNSA, per germline. This CDR3 reads CASSSGLARYEQYF.

J is TRBJ1-6 and V is TRBV4-3; as DNA is missing, the TRBD1 call by TCRdb cannot be tested. Germline V gene lookup returns CDR1 LGHNA and CDR2 YSLEER. CDR3 length equals 16 residues. The CDR3 region is CASSQATGTPSSPLHF.

The chain uses TRBV6-1 and TRBJ1-1. Per the germline V gene, CDR1 is MNHNS and CDR2 is SASEGT. This CDR3 comprises 12 residues. CDR3 in amino acids: CASSVPPREAFF.

The chain combines TRBV6-2 or TRBV6-3 with TRBJ2-4. Germline lookup yields CDR1 MNHEY and CDR2 SVGEGT. The CDR3 runs to 15 residues. CDR3 loop: CASSLTQSAKNIQYF.

The chain is built from TRBV19 and TRBJ1-4. The CDR3 runs to 14 residues. The germline CDR1 and CDR2 sequences are LNHDA and SQIVND (reference sequence). CDR3 protein: CASSARVQNEKLFF.

This rearrangement joins TRBV5-8 to TRBJ2-1; TCRdb designates TRBD2, a call that cannot be tested without DNA. The germline V gene encodes CDR1 SGHTS and CDR2 YDEGEE. The CDR3 is 16 residues long. The CDR3 loop is CASSFGGRAPYNEQFF.

V gene TRBV20-1 combines with J gene TRBJ1-5; with no DNA, the TCRdb D assignment of TRBD1 cannot be verified. The CDR3 extends over 15 amino acids. Germline V gene sequence: CDR1 DFQATT, CDR2 SNEGSKA (reference sequence). The CDR3 region is CSARVRDRVNQPQHF.

The rearrangement links TRBV20-1 to TRBJ2-1; TCRdb designates TRBD2, a call that cannot be tested without DNA. CDR1 is DFQATT, CDR2 SNEGSKA, per germline (reference sequence). CDR3 length: 13 residues. The CDR3 protein is CSATSGVYNEQFF.

The gene calls are TRBV20-1 and TRBJ1-1. Germline CDR1 reads DFQATT; CDR2 reads SNEGSKA (reference sequence). This CDR3 spans 11 amino acids. The CDR3 sequence is CSARDREEAFF.